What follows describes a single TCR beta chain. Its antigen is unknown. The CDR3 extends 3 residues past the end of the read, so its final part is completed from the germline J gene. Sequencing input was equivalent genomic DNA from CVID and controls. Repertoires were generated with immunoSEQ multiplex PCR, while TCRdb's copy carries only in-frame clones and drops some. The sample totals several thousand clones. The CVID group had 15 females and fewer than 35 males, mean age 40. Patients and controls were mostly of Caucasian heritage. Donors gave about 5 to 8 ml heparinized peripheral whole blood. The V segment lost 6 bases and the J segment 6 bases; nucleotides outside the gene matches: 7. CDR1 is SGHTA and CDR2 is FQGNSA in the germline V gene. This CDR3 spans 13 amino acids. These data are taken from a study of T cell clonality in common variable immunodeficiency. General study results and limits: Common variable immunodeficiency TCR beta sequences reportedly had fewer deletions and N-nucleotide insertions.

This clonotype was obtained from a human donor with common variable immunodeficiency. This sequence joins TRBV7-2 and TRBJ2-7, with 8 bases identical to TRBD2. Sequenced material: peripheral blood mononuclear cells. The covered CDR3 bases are TGTGCCAGCAGGTTCGGGGGGGTGTCCGAG. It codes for CASRFGGVSE. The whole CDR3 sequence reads CASRFGGVSEQYF.